Following are 12 T cell receptor beta chains from one sample sequenced in a study of CD8+CD57+ T cells in acquired aplastic anemia. Profiles of TCR beta VDJ and CDR3 were generated from a genomic DNA template. TCRdb independently ran MiXCR on the reads; one entry per CDR3 protein. The repertoire has roughly 180,000 distinct CDR3 sequences, over 60% of them found once; the top ten carry roughly 50%. The sample was sorted CD4+, CD8+, or CD8+CD57+ T cells (not recorded which) from PBMCs. These receptors were collected from a human donor with severe aplastic anemia or a healthy control (not recorded which).

In its sample, this clonotype was seen many times. The CDR3 region is CSVPDRIYGYTF. CDR3 nucleotide sequence: TGCAGTGTCCCGGACAGAATCTATGGCTACACCTTC. This sequence joins TRBV20-1 and TRBJ1-2; tentatively, D is TRBD1 (6 bases). Germline V CDR1 and CDR2: DFQATT, SNEGSKA (reference sequence). V shed 7 bases and J shed 4 bases, with 13 bases lying between them. This CDR3 spans 12 amino acids.

The chain employs TRBV9 and TRBJ2-2; D not resolved. V was shortened by 0 bases and J by 5 bases, with 5 bases between the two germline ends. The CDR3 sequence is 13 residues long. Germline V CDR1 and CDR2: SGDLS, YYNGEE. CDR3 sequence (DNA): TGTGCCAGCAGCGTAGCCCAGACCGGGGAGCTGTTTTTT. Translated: CASSVAQTGELFF.

This chain uses TRBV20-1 with TRBJ1-1; TRBD1 might be the D (6 bases). The CDR3 contains 14 residues. Deletions cut 1 base from V and 4 bases from J, with 13 bases between. Germline V CDR1 and CDR2: DFQATT, SNEGSKA (reference sequence). The CDR3 DNA follows: TGCAGTGCTAGAGCAGGGGCGGGGTCCACTGAAGCTTTCTTT. It is translated as CSARAGAGSTEAFF.

This clonotype has at least ten counts. This chain joins TRBV12-3 or TRBV12-4 and TRBJ1-1; TRBD1 matches 9 bases. With V trimmed by 7 bases and J by 8 bases, 8 bases remained unmatched. This CDR3 is built from 13 residues. CDR3 in DNA: TGTGCCAGCACCATAACAGGGGGCGGCGAAGCTTTCTTT. This sequence encodes CASTITGGGEAFF.

This clonotype was observed at least ten times. This chain connects TRBV11-2 to TRBJ1-1, with D maybe TRBD1 (6 bases). The CDR3 covers 14 residues. The germline V gene encodes CDR1 SGHAT and CDR2 FQNNGV. V gave up 5 bases and J gave up 2 bases, with 12 bases separating them. The CDR3 sequence: CASSRVGANTEAFF. For the CDR3, the DNA is TGTGCCAGCAGCCGGGTGGGGGCTAACACTGAAGCTTTCTTT.

This clonotype was seen at least ten times. The chain is built from TRBV28 and TRBJ1-3, with D perhaps TRBD1 (6 bases). Germline CDR1 and CDR2: MDHEN and SYDVKM. Trimming stripped 6 bases from V and 0 bases from J, with 18 bases between. This CDR3 comprises 17 residues. The CDR3, as DNA: TGTGCCAGCAGCCGCGGGACATTCTTGAGCTCTGGAAACACCATATATTTT. This translates into CASSRGTFLSSGNTIYF.

The V call is TRBV27, the J call TRBJ2-1, with 12 bases aligning to TRBD2. Germline V gene data show CDR1 as MNHEY and CDR2 as SMNVEV (reference sequence). Losses at the gene ends were 2 bases for V and 7 bases for J; bases not matched to a gene: 3. The CDR3 length is 15 residues. In nucleotides, the CDR3 is TGTGCCAGCAGTTTAAAGCTAGCGGGAGGGAATGAGCAGTTCTTC. Translated: CASSLKLAGGNEQFF.

This clonotype showed up many times. The chain links TRBV24-1 to TRBJ2-5, with D tentatively TRBD2 (6 bases). The CDR3 covers 17 residues. V was pared by 5 bases and J by 1 base, with 19 bases between. Germline CDR1 KGHDR, CDR2 SFDVKD. CDR3 coding DNA: TGTGCCACCAGTGGGGTTTCGGGGGACGGAACCCAAGAGACCCAGTACTTC. Amino acid sequence: CATSGVSGDGTQETQYF.

The chain combines TRBV9 with TRBJ2-5; 7 nucleotides align to TRBD1. In germline, CDR1 is SGDLS, CDR2 YYNGEE. The CDR3 sequence is 17 residues long. Unmatched junction bases numbered 15, after V lost 3 bases and J lost 4 bases. As DNA, the CDR3 is TGTGCCAGCAGCGGAGACAGGATACAGGGGATAGGAGAGACCCAGTACTTC. Translating it yields CASSGDRIQGIGETQYF. Supplemented by reference TRBV9 and TRBJ2-5, the full variable domain reads DSGVTQTPKHLITATGQRVTLRCSPRSGDLSVYWYQQSLDQGLQFLIQYYNGEERAKGNILERFSAQQFPDLHSELNLSSLELGDSALYFCASSGDRIQGIGETQYFGPGTRLLVL.

V usage is TRBV9 and J usage is TRBJ2-3, with D maybe TRBD2 (6 bases). The CDR3 runs 16 residues. The ends were cut back, 0 bases at V and 1 base at J, with 12 bases in the middle. The germline V gene has CDR1 SGDLS and CDR2 YYNGEE. CDR3 in amino acids: CASSVGSGERTDTQYF. In DNA, the CDR3 is TGTGCCAGCAGCGTAGGTTCGGGAGAACGCACAGATACGCAGTATTTT.

This rearrangement joins TRBV7-9 to TRBJ2-1; D remains unclear. Between the trimmed V and J ends, which lost 7 bases and 7 bases, there was a span of 14 bases. The germline gives CDR1 SEHNR, CDR2 FQNEAQ (reference sequence). The length of the CDR3 is 13 residues. CDR3 sequence reads: CASTPPGGNEQFF. CDR3 nucleotide sequence: TGTGCCAGCACCCCCCCCGGTGGTAATGAGCAGTTCTTC.

The chain employs TRBV7-9 and TRBJ1-1; D might be TRBD1 (5 bases). V dropped 4 bases and J dropped 6 bases, with 18 bases sitting between them. The germline V gene has CDR1 SEHNR and CDR2 FQNEAQ (reference sequence). There are 15 residues in the CDR3. CDR3 DNA sequence: TGTGCCAGCAGCTCTTCCTGGGGGATGGAATCTGAAGCTTTCTTT. Its translation is CASSSSWGMESEAFF. Drawing the rest from reference TRBV7-9 and TRBJ1-1, the complete variable domain is DTGVSQNPRHKITKRGQNVTFRCDPISEHNRLYWYRQTLGQGPEFLTYFQNEAQLEKSRLLSDRFSAERPKGSFSTLEIQRTEQGDSAMYLCASSSSWGMESEAFFGQGTRLTVV.